This is a list of T cell receptor beta chains from one sample in a study of CD8+ T cells in alopecia areata. Profiling relied on immunoSEQ multiplex PCR, and the TCRdb table lists in-frame clones only, not all of them. The sample holds some 44,000 clones, around 90% seen once. Sequenced here: CD8+ T cells sorted from blood, sampled at week 24, from a patient treated with tofacitinib. The receptors stem from a human donor with alopecia areata. Both conserved end residues are part of each CDR3. The D gene is left open where the match is weak. The size entry is marked missing in some rows and otherwise reads once, few, many or a size class.

V	J	size	D	CDR3	DNA
TRBV29-1	TRBJ1-2	-	-	CSVEDPGLRYGYTF	TGCAGCGTTGAAGACCCGGGTCTTCGCTATGGCTACACCTTC
TRBV29-1	TRBJ2-7	-	-	CSVSGTGTPVNEQYF	TGCAGCGTGAGTGGGACCGGGACTCCGGTGAACGAGCAGTACTTC
TRBV5-1	TRBJ2-7	-	TRBD1	CASSPGTGTLDEQYF	TGCGCCAGCAGCCCGGGGACAGGGACCCTTGACGAGCAGTACTTC
TRBV4-1	TRBJ2-6	-	TRBD1	CASSQPDRGLAGANVLTF	TGCGCCAGCAGCCAACCAGACAGGGGGCTGGCCGGGGCCAACGTCCTGACTTTC
TRBV29-1	TRBJ2-7	-	TRBD2	CSVRTSGTYEQYF	TGCAGCGTTCGAACTAGCGGGACCTACGAGCAGTACTTC
TRBV4-2	TRBJ2-5	once	-	CASSQPEEGRGETQYF	TGTGCCAGCAGCCAACCCGAAGAAGGCAGGGGAGAGACCCAGTACTTC
TRBV27	TRBJ2-7	-	TRBD1	CASSLPPTGGRYEQYF	TGTGCCAGCAGTTTACCCCCGACAGGGGGAAGGTACGAGCAGTACTTC
TRBV27	TRBJ2-5	few	TRBD2	CASSPGTSVQETQYF	TGTGCCAGCAGTCCAGGTACTAGCGTCCAAGAGACCCAGTACTTC
TRBV13	TRBJ2-7	-	TRBD1	CASSLETGPRDEQYF	TGTGCCAGCAGCTTAGAGACAGGGCCAAGGGACGAGCAGTACTTC
TRBV7-6	TRBJ2-2	-	-	CASSYGGGEGELFF	TGTGCCAGCAGCTACGGGGGTGGTGAAGGGGAGCTGTTTTTT
TRBV15	TRBJ2-7	-	-	CATRTGGGYEQYF	TGTGCCACCAGAACCGGGGGCGGCTACGAGCAGTACTTC
TRBV13	TRBJ2-7	-	-	CASSLSYEQYF	TGTGCCAGCAGCCTGTCCTACGAGCAGTACTTC
TRBV7-9	TRBJ2-7	-	TRBD2	CASSLALAGGYYEQYF	TGTGCCAGCAGCTTAGCCTTAGCGGGGGGCTACTACGAGCAGTACTTC
TRBV13	TRBJ2-2	-	-	CASSHRENTGELFF	TGTGCCAGCAGCCACAGAGAGAACACCGGGGAGCTGTTTTTT
TRBV7-9	TRBJ2-1	once	TRBD1	CASSPMDRGHLYNEQFF	TGTGCCAGCAGCCCAATGGACAGGGGTCACCTCTACAATGAGCAGTTCTTC
TRBV6-6	TRBJ1-1	-	-	CASSYLVPEAFF	TGTGCCAGCAGTTACTTAGTCCCTGAAGCTTTCTTT
TRBV10-3	TRBJ1-1	-	-	CAISDPGGARTEAFF	TGTGCCATCAGTGACCCGGGAGGGGCCAGGACTGAAGCTTTCTTT
TRBV5-6	TRBJ2-1	few	TRBD1	CASSPTGGTYNEQFF	TGTGCCAGCAGTCCCACAGGGGGTACTTACAATGAGCAGTTCTTC
TRBV4-3	TRBJ2-6	few	-	CASSQEEGAGANVLTF	TGCGCCAGCAGCCAAGAAGAAGGAGCTGGGGCCAACGTCCTGACTTTC
TRBV7-9	TRBJ2-3	-	-	CASSKGTSDTQYF	TGTGCCAGCAGCAAAGGGACCTCAGATACGCAGTATTTT
TRBV13	TRBJ2-2	-	TRBD2	CASSQNSGTSPGELFF	TGTGCCAGCAGCCAGAACTCCGGGACTAGCCCCGGGGAGCTGTTTTTT
TRBV4-3	TRBJ1-2	-	-	CASSQDDNLVRLQNYGYTF	TGCGCCAGCAGCCAAGATGACAACCTCGTGAGATTGCAGAATTACGGCTACACCTTC
TRBV28	TRBJ2-7	-	TRBD1	CASSLTGQSTYEQYF	TGTGCCAGCAGTTTGACGGGACAGTCAACCTACGAGCAGTACTTC
TRBV10-3	TRBJ2-7	-	-	CAISEEGREENEQYF	TGTGCCATCAGTGAGGAAGGCAGGGAAGAAAACGAGCAGTACTTC
TRBV7-6	TRBJ2-1	-	-	CASSLLGNSYNEQFF	TGTGCCAGCAGCTTATTAGGGAACTCCTACAATGAGCAGTTCTTC
TRBV27	TRBJ2-7	-	-	CASSLSVGYPYEQYF	TGTGCCAGCAGTTTATCCGTAGGGTATCCCTACGAGCAGTACTTC
TRBV27	TRBJ2-1	-	TRBD2	CASRFSGRSSYNEQFF	TGTGCCAGCAGATTTAGCGGGAGAAGCTCCTACAATGAGCAGTTCTTC
TRBV6-5	TRBJ1-1	-	-	CASSYSVEGEVEAFF	TGTGCCAGCAGTTATAGTGTGGAAGGGGAGGTTGAAGCTTTCTTT
TRBV15	TRBJ2-6	-	-	CATSFEGSGANVLTF	TGTGCCACCTCCTTCGAAGGCTCTGGGGCCAACGTCCTGACTTTC
TRBV27	TRBJ2-1	-	-	CASHRDFPYNEQFF	TGTGCCAGTCACCGGGACTTTCCTTACAATGAGCAGTTCTTC
TRBV6-5	TRBJ2-6	once	-	CASSYSWGSGANVLTF	TGTGCCAGCAGTTACTCGTGGGGCTCTGGGGCCAACGTCCTGACTTTC
TRBV29-1	TRBJ2-7	few	-	CSVGTGTSYYEQYF	TGCAGCGTGGGGACAGGGACTAGTTACTACGAGCAGTACTTC
TRBV30	TRBJ2-2	-	-	CAYQGGELFF	TGTGCCTACCAAGGCGGGGAGCTGTTTTTT
TRBV28	TRBJ2-7	-	-	CASRVIGSYEQYF	TGTGCCAGCCGAGTGATTGGCTCCTACGAGCAGTACTTC
TRBV30	TRBJ1-1	-	TRBD1	CAWRGQGARTEAFF	TGTGCCTGGAGGGGACAGGGGGCTCGCACTGAAGCTTTCTTT
TRBV21-1	TRBJ1-2	-	-	CASNRQGTKESYYGYTF	TGTGCCAGCAACCGGCAAGGGACCAAGGAGAGCTACTATGGCTACACCTTC
TRBV7-3	TRBJ2-3	-	TRBD1	CASSLVGTVSDTQYF	TGTGCCAGCAGCTTAGTCGGGACAGTGTCAGATACGCAGTATTTT
TRBV5-1	TRBJ2-7	-	-	CASSLGAGLGYEQYF	TGCGCCAGCAGCTTAGGCGCAGGGTTGGGCTACGAGCAGTACTTC
TRBV27	TRBJ2-3	-	-	CASSALGGESDTQYF	TGTGCCAGCAGTGCCCTGGGCGGAGAGTCAGATACGCAGTATTTT
TRBV7-8	TRBJ2-7	-	TRBD2	CASSPGFGGTYEQYF	TGTGCCAGCAGCCCCGGTTTCGGGGGGACCTACGAGCAGTACTTC
TRBV7-2	TRBJ2-3	-	-	CASSLDGSSTDTQYF	TGTGCCAGCAGCTTAGACGGCAGCTCCACAGATACGCAGTATTTT
TRBV28	TRBJ2-1	-	-	CASSLPGPANEQFF	TGTGCCAGCAGTTTGCCCGGACCAGCCAATGAGCAGTTCTTC
TRBV28	TRBJ2-1	-	TRBD2	CASSLQAGGLNNEQFF	TGTGCCAGCAGTTTACAAGCGGGGGGGCTCAACAATGAGCAGTTCTTC
TRBV20-1	TRBJ1-2	-	-	CSALGDGYTF	TGCAGTGCTCTCGGCGATGGCTACACCTTC
TRBV6-6	TRBJ2-7	-	-	CASSSLGGDGDEQYF	TGTGCCAGCTCCTCCCTGGGTGGCGATGGGGATGAGCAGTACTTC
TRBV7-9	TRBJ2-1	-	-	CASSLKNSMLEQFF	TGTGCCAGCAGCTTAAAAAATAGCATGCTTGAGCAGTTCTTC
TRBV4-1	TRBJ2-3	-	TRBD2	CATASGGLPGTDTQYF	TGCGCCACCGCTAGCGGGGGTCTACCTGGCACAGATACGCAGTATTTT
TRBV30	TRBJ2-3	-	-	CAWSPFSADTQYF	TGTGCCTGGAGTCCCTTTTCCGCAGATACGCAGTATTTT
TRBV28	TRBJ2-1	-	-	CASSLLGNSYNEQFF	TGTGCCAGCAGTTTACTCGGGAATTCCTACAATGAGCAGTTCTTC
TRBV4-3	TRBJ1-2	-	TRBD1	CASSQEGPGGANGYTF	TGCGCCAGCAGCCAAGAAGGTCCAGGGGGCGCGAATGGCTACACCTTC
TRBV29-1	TRBJ2-1	-	TRBD1	CSVVGTGRNEQFF	TGCAGCGTTGTTGGGACAGGGCGCAATGAGCAGTTCTTC
TRBV29-1	TRBJ2-7	-	TRBD1	CSVELGTGASYEQYF	TGCAGCGTTGAGCTGGGAACAGGGGCCTCCTACGAGCAGTACTTC
TRBV27	TRBJ2-7	-	-	CASSSTRHLGRDEQYF	TGTGCCAGCAGCTCAACTCGACACCTAGGTCGGGACGAGCAGTACTTC
TRBV6-4	TRBJ2-2	-	-	CASSDSPSDGGELFF	TGTGCCAGCAGTGACTCTCCCTCGGATGGCGGGGAGCTGTTTTTT
TRBV30	TRBJ1-2	once	TRBD1	CAWAAEGQGDGYTF	TGTGCCTGGGCGGCCGAGGGACAGGGTGATGGCTACACCTTC